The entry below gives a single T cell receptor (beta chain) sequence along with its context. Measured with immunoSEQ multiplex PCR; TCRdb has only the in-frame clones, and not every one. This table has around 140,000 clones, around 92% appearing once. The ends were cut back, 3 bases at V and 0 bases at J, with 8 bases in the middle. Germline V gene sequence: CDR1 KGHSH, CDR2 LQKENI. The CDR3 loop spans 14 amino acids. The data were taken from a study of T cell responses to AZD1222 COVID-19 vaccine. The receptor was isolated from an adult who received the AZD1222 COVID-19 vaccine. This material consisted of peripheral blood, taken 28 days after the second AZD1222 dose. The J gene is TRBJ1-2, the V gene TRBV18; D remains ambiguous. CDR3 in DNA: TGTGCCAGCTCACCCCCGAGAACTAACTATGGCTACACCTTC. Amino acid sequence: CASSPPRTNYGYTF.